Listed below are T cell receptor beta chains from one sample, sequenced in a study of T cells in Graves' hyperthyroidism and ophthalmopathy. In TCRdb, the multiplex PCR reads were re-called with MiXCR into one record per CDR3 protein. The sample has 340,000 or so distinct CDR3 sequences; 18% are singletons. Material for sequencing was blood. These receptors were obtained from a woman aged 45-65 years with Graves' hyperthyroidism. Both conserved end residues are trimmed from each CDR3. The D gene is left open where the match is weak.

D gene	V gene	CDR3 protein
NA	TRBV7-9	ASSLWSRSYGKETQY
TRBD2	TRBV7-8	ASSLAIAGINNEQF
NA	TRBV28	ASSLGGYEQY
TRBD2	TRBV9	ASSVTSGANNEQF
NA	TRBV5-1	ASSLGQATYEQY
NA	TRBV5-1	ASIKDSMNTEAF
NA	TRBV3-1	ASSQVVGNTIY
NA	TRBV28	ASSFRVYEQY
TRBD1	TRBV2	ASRNRDSHTYEQY
TRBD1	TRBV12-3/TRBV12-4	ASSEDRVGTYEQY
TRBD2	TRBV3-1	ASSQDPRAASGGADTGELF
NA	TRBV5-1	ASSGSGLSLSEAF
NA	TRBV11-2	ASSLDTAAGANVLT
NA	TRBV12-3/TRBV12-4	ASTPTPHTQY
TRBD2	TRBV3-1	ASSQEGDVFGTSRYTQY
NA	TRBV3-1	ASSPSGDEQY
NA	TRBV15	ATSRSWAGSSETQY
TRBD1	TRBV20-1	SANIRGPDTQY
TRBD2	TRBV3-1	ASSQDTSGGQSQY
NA	TRBV3-1	ASSQVAGSQETQY
TRBD2	TRBV19	ASTLSWAGGRNEQF
TRBD2	TRBV27	ASSGSGTSNYNEQF
TRBD1	TRBV12-3/TRBV12-4	ASSLDRGGSYEQY
TRBD2	TRBV19	ASSPRLAAPTDTQY
TRBD2	TRBV29-1	SVETGTSVRNEQF
NA	TRBV20-1	SAREGGGIVNTEAF
NA	TRBV6-1	ASSESEGSGAKNIQY
TRBD1	TRBV15	ATSRGRDRLGYSNQPQH
TRBD2	TRBV20-1	SAVRTSAYNEQF
NA	TRBV20-1	SARDLAGGSGYGYT
TRBD2	TRBV11-2	ASSLSGGDYNEQF
TRBD1	TRBV5-1	ASSLRTGALNEQF
NA	TRBV6-5	ASSYGKRSTEAF
NA	TRBV28	ASTYTGNTEAF
NA	TRBV2	ASSEGAWGGTEAF
TRBD1	TRBV18	ASSSSRTGPSGNTIY
NA	TRBV19	ASSVGIGNNEQF
TRBD1	TRBV5-1	ASSLAGQGGDEQF
NA	TRBV2	ASSQVPISYEQY
NA	TRBV5-1	ASSKKDGTYEQY
NA	TRBV28	ASSLPRNEQF
NA	TRBV28	ASRTRTAANTGELF
NA	TRBV11-2	ASSLDPNEKLF
TRBD1	TRBV15	ATSKTGGGELF
TRBD1	TRBV6-1	ASSAQGYYGYT
TRBD2	TRBV5-1	ASSFMSSGPNEQF
NA	TRBV11-2	ASSWDTSYEQY
TRBD1	TRBV29-1	SVEEGTGGGDGYT
NA	TRBV15	ATSRRGLGTDTQY
TRBD2	TRBV20-1	SAGTGGRVDEEQF
TRBD1	TRBV4-1	ASSQDRGQAEQY
NA	TRBV3-1	ASSPVEMQETQY
TRBD1	TRBV18	ASSPDPGQGNYEQY